This T cell receptor (beta chain) was captured in a study of cytomegalovirus exposure and HLA in healthy donors. The study's findings and limits: CMV serostatus was the only immune exposure information that was available.

As regards this clone: No antigen is known for it.

CDR1 is GTSNPN and CDR2 is SVGIG in the germline V gene (reference sequence). V was pared by 3 bases and J by 0 bases, with 4 bases between. The CDR3 has 12 residues. Primers: 60 Vbeta forward and 13 Jbeta reverse. TCRdb's table, derived via immunoSEQ multiplex PCR, lists solely in-frame clones and lacks some. The sample consists of approximately 58,000 clones, approximately 83% of them appearing once. This clonotype originated in a young man in good health and CMV-seronegative. The J gene is TRBJ2-3, the V gene TRBV30; D unresolved. The sample comprised PBMCs. CDR3 residues: CAWRTSTDTQYF. CDR3 sequence (DNA): TGTGCCTGGAGGACTAGCACAGATACGCAGTATTTT.